The sequence of this T cell receptor beta chain was determined in a study of blood T cell repertoires in COVID-19. As for the study in general: Sources were T cells, B-cell-depleted T cells, or PBMCs; the material itself was cDNA or gDNA.

Germline assignment: CDR1 MDHEN and CDR2 SYDVKM. The CDR3 has 17 residues. The V segment lost 3 bases and the J segment 4 bases; nucleotides outside the gene matches: 9. Method: immunoSEQ multiplex PCR; TCRdb's copy keeps in-frame clones and lacks some. The table records almost 300,000 clones, around 84% of them present only once. This TCR came from a man between 70 and 80 years old with acute or convalescent COVID-19. Material for sequencing was peripheral blood. The J gene is TRBJ1-3, the V gene TRBV28; 10 bases agree with TRBD1. CDR3 sequence reads: CASSFPNGGQGGNTIYF. The CDR3 DNA reads TGTGCCAGCAGTTTCCCCAACGGGGGACAGGGGGGAAACACCATATATTTT.